A selection of T cell receptor beta chains follows, all from one sample in a study of blood T cell repertoires in COVID-19. TCRdb's copy holds only in-frame clones and misses some; the assay was immunoSEQ multiplex PCR. This sample has 200,000 to 250,000 clones, with 87% found just once. Input material: PBMCs or T cells enriched from blood (not recorded which). The receptors shown here come from a woman in her twenties or thirties with acute COVID-19. Each CDR3 is given with its conserved first and last residue. Fields, in order: V gene, J gene, D gene, clone size, CDR3 DNA, CDR3 protein. A D gene is named only where the DNA matches it firmly. Not every row has a clone size; where given, it reads once, few, many or a size class.

TRBV6-6	TRBJ1-1	NA	NA	TGTGCCAGCAGTTACTCCGCAGGTTCGAACACTGAAGCTTTCTTT	CASSYSAGSNTEAFF
TRBV27	TRBJ2-7	TRBD2	NA	TGTGCCAGCAAGAAGCGGGGTAGCTCCTACGAGCAGTACTTC	CASKKRGSSYEQYF
TRBV19	TRBJ2-5	TRBD2	NA	TGTGCCAGTACCAACGGGGGGCAAGAGACCCAGTACTTC	CASTNGGQETQYF
TRBV6-5	TRBJ2-3	TRBD1	NA	TGTGCCAGCAGTTCCGGGACAGCAAGCACAGATACGCAGTATTTT	CASSSGTASTDTQYF
TRBV5-5	TRBJ2-7	TRBD1	NA	TGTGCCAGCAGCCTGAGGACAGGGGAAGTGTACGAGCAGTACTTC	CASSLRTGEVYEQYF
TRBV25-1	TRBJ1-1	TRBD1	NA	TGTGCCAGCAGTGAAGGGACAGGGGGCCTGAACACTGAAGCTTTCTTT	CASSEGTGGLNTEAFF
TRBV5-1	TRBJ2-1	TRBD2	NA	TGCGCCAGCAGCTTTAGCGGGGGGGCCAATGAGCAGTTCTTC	CASSFSGGANEQFF
TRBV5-6	TRBJ1-3	NA	NA	TGTGCCAGCAGCTTGAGATTACTCTCTGGAAACACCATATATTTT	CASSLRLLSGNTIYF
TRBV6-5	TRBJ1-2	TRBD1	once	TGTGCCAGCAGTTACTGGGGACAGGGTGAGGATGGCTACACCTTC	CASSYWGQGEDGYTF
TRBV4-3	TRBJ2-7	TRBD1	NA	TGCGCCAGCAGCCAAGATTGGGACAGGGCCTACGAGCAGTACTTC	CASSQDWDRAYEQYF
TRBV3-1/TRBV3-2	TRBJ1-5	NA	NA	TGTGCCAGCAGCCAAGGTGTAGGAGTTCAGCCCCAGCATTTT	CASSQGVGVQPQHF
TRBV9	TRBJ2-2	TRBD1	NA	TGTGCCAGCAGCGTAGAAGGGGGCACGAACACCGGGGAGCTGTTTTTT	CASSVEGGTNTGELFF
TRBV10-1	TRBJ1-1	NA	NA	TGCGCCAGCAGTACCCTTGACAGTACTGAAGCTTTCTTT	CASSTLDSTEAFF
TRBV7-2	TRBJ1-3	NA	NA	TGTGCCAGCAGCTTAGGGGGGGTCTCTGGAAACACCATATATTTT	CASSLGGVSGNTIYF
TRBV5-1	TRBJ2-7	TRBD1	NA	TGCGCCAGCAGCTTTCGGACAGGGTCCATCTACGAGCAGTACTTC	CASSFRTGSIYEQYF
TRBV6-2/TRBV6-3	TRBJ1-5	NA	NA	TGTGCCAGCAGTTTTATTAGTAGCAATCAGCCCCAGCATTTT	CASSFISSNQPQHF
TRBV28	TRBJ1-5	NA	NA	TGTGCCACCGGGGACATTAATCAGCCCCAGCATTTT	CATGDINQPQHF
TRBV6-5	TRBJ1-5	NA	NA	TGTGCCAGCACAGAGGTGTATCAGGGGAATCAGCCCCAGCATTTT	CASTEVYQGNQPQHF
TRBV2	TRBJ1-2	NA	NA	TGTGCCAGCAGTGATGCTCCCCGGGACAAGGTCTATGGCTACACCTTC	CASSDAPRDKVYGYTF
TRBV19	TRBJ1-5	TRBD1	NA	TGTGCCAGTAGTCAACCCCCCGACAGGGTTCAGCCCCAGCATTTT	CASSQPPDRVQPQHF
TRBV3-1/TRBV3-2	TRBJ2-5	TRBD1	NA	TGTGCCAGCAGCCAAGGAGGCCAGGGGGTTCGAGAGACCCAGTACTTC	CASSQGGQGVRETQYF
TRBV7-6	TRBJ2-2	NA	NA	TGTGCCAGCAGATCCCAAGGGGCGGCGACCGGGGAGCTGTTTTTT	CASRSQGAATGELFF
TRBV5-1	TRBJ2-1	TRBD1	NA	TGCGCCAGCAGCTTTTTCAGGGACAGGAACAATGAGCAGTTCTTC	CASSFFRDRNNEQFF
TRBV10-2	TRBJ1-5	NA	many	TGCGCCAGCTCGGGATCAGACGGTAGCAATCAGCCCCAGCATTTT	CASSGSDGSNQPQHF
TRBV6-5	TRBJ2-6	NA	NA	TGTGCCAGCAGTTACCAGGACTCTGGGGCCAACGTCCTGACTTTC	CASSYQDSGANVLTF
TRBV11-3	TRBJ1-1	NA	NA	TGTGCCAGCAGCCTCGAAGGGGACACTGAAGCTTTCTTT	CASSLEGDTEAFF
TRBV12-5	TRBJ2-3	TRBD2	once	TGTGCTAGTGGGGCGGGGGGCAGCACAGATACGCAGTATTTT	CASGAGGSTDTQYF
TRBV7-9	TRBJ2-1	NA	NA	TGTGCCAGCAGCCGGGACTCCCATAAGGGCGAGCAGTTCTTC	CASSRDSHKGEQFF
TRBV10-2	TRBJ1-4	NA	NA	TGCGCCACTAGTAATCGGGGAGGGGGGCCTGAAAAACTGTTTTTT	CATSNRGGGPEKLFF
TRBV12-3/TRBV12-4	TRBJ1-2	NA	NA	TGTGCCAGTGTTTTGACAACTGCCTATGGCTACACCTTC	CASVLTTAYGYTF
TRBV2	TRBJ1-2	TRBD1	NA	TGTGCCAGCAGTGAAGATGGACAGGGTGGCTATGGCTACACCTTC	CASSEDGQGGYGYTF